Sequencing of this TCR beta chain was carried out in a study of blood T cell repertoires in COVID-19. This CDR3 contains 15 residues. Trimming took off 1 base at V and 2 bases at J, with 13 bases between the two ends. Germline CDR1 and CDR2: SGHDT and YYEEEE. TCRdb's table, derived via immunoSEQ multiplex PCR, lists solely in-frame clones and lacks some. The repertoire includes approximately 170,000 clones, approximately 84% of them detected once, and roughly 3% sits in the top ten. The rearrangement joins TRBV5-6 to TRBJ2-7, with D possibly matching TRBD1 (6 bases). The specimen was peripheral blood. The clonotype comes from a human donor with acute or convalescent COVID-19. The donor label of this sample is uncertain. CDR3 coding DNA: TGTGCCAGCAGCTTGAGGGGGAATGTAGCCTACGAGCAGTACTTC. This encodes CASSLRGNVAYEQYF.